Shown below are 5 T cell receptor beta chains from a single sample sequenced in a study of siplizumab effects on memory and regulatory T cells. Generated by immunoSEQ multiplex PCR, the TCRdb table keeps only in-frame clones and is missing some. The sample lists approximately 50,000 clones, over 90% occurring once. The sequenced sample consisted of CD8+ T cells sorted from blood. These receptors originate from a human donor in good health.

The chain is built from TRBV7-6 and TRBJ2-7; D may be TRBD1 or TRBD2 (6 bases each). The length of the CDR3 is 15 residues. V lost 3 bases to trimming and J lost 6 bases, with 18 bases between them. Germline-derived CDR1 and CDR2 are SGHVS and FNYEAQ. In DNA, the CDR3 is TGTGCCAGCAGCTTCGCCCCGGGGGCGTCGGGCGAGCAGTACTTC. This encodes CASSFAPGASGEQYF.

This rearrangement joins TRBV14 to TRBJ1-2; no reliable D call. Per the germline V gene, CDR1 is SGHDN and CDR2 is FVKESK. The CDR3 runs to 13 residues. V was shortened by 0 bases and J by 8 bases, with 10 bases between the two germline ends. The CDR3 region has the DNA TGTGCCAGCAGCCAAGATCCCCCCGGGGGCTACACCTTC. Its protein product is CASSQDPPGGYTF.

The chain recombines TRBV19 with TRBJ1-4, with 9 bases matching TRBD1. Germline CDR1 reads LNHDA; CDR2 reads SQIVND (reference sequence). CDR3 size: 13 residues. V shed 4 bases and J 7 bases; nucleotides not matched to a gene: 1. CDR3: CASSRTGVEKLFF. CDR3 DNA sequence: TGTGCCAGTAGTAGGACAGGGGTTGAAAAACTGTTTTTT.

Here the CDR3 reads CASTLRASGEPQHF. The DNA for the CDR3 is TGTGCCAGCACCCTAAGGGCCTCAGGGGAGCCCCAGCATTTT. The J gene is TRBJ1-5, the V gene TRBV28; D is perhaps TRBD1 (6 bases). Germline V gene data show CDR1 as MDHEN and CDR2 as SYDVKM. V gave up 7 bases and J gave up 8 bases, with 18 bases separating them. The CDR3 contains 14 residues.

The J gene is TRBJ2-3, the V gene TRBV7-3; D tentatively reads TRBD1 or TRBD2 (5 bases each). The CDR3 has 17 residues. The V gene lost 5 bases and the J gene lost 6 bases, with 24 bases spanning the gap. Germline V lookup: CDR1 SGHTA, CDR2 FQGTGA. CDR3 nucleotide sequence: TGTGCCAGCAGCCGAGCGACAGTTATGAACGCGGGCGATACGCAGTATTTT. It codes for CASSRATVMNAGDTQYF.